This T cell receptor (beta chain) comes out of a study of blood T cell repertoires in COVID-19. The wider study: Samples of COVID-19 (acute and convalescent) were obtained from the United States, Italy and Spain. T cells, B-cell-depleted T cells, or PBMCs provided the cDNA or gDNA that served as material.

The CDR3 has 16 residues. V dropped 0 bases and J dropped 2; count of bases not matched to a gene: 6. Germline V gene lookup returns CDR1 WSHSY and CDR2 SAAADI. Study processing details: The assay estimated nucleated cells by amplifying reference gene primers. The method was immunoSEQ multiplex PCR; TCRdb's version includes in-frame clones alone and lacks a portion of them. The DNA was the basis for D and trimming; V, J and clone size are from that table. The sample lists under 200,000 clones, roughly 90% occurring once. The receptor's source is a woman between 65 and 79 years old with acute or convalescent COVID-19. The chain employs TRBV10-2 and TRBJ1-2, with 7 bases fitting TRBD1. Sequencing used peripheral blood. Here the CDR3 DNA reads TGCGCCAGCAGTGAGTCGGGGACAGCGATAAACTATGGCTACACCTTC. It specifies CASSESGTAINYGYTF.